The entry that follows covers one TCR beta chain sequence. What it binds is unknown. Produced via immunoSEQ multiplex PCR; TCRdb's table is partial and in-frame only. The sample carries some 150,000 clones, 85% to 90% recorded once. This CDR3 comprises 16 residues. The germline V and J ends were trimmed by 6 bases and 1 base, with 15 bases remaining between them. Germline lookup yields CDR1 MDHEN and CDR2 SYDVKM. These donors were members of the approximately 110-subject validation cohort, a group separate from the roughly 670-subject first cohort. The sample comes from a study of cytomegalovirus exposure and HLA in healthy donors. Regarding the study as a whole: Clusters of TCRs from the first cohort tended to co-occur in the approximately 130 validation repertoires (as a later analysis found). Three CMV-associated chains proved CMV antigen-specific in vitro.

Material for sequencing was PBMCs. The receptor's source is a man aged 18 to 35 in good health and CMV-seronegative. This chain connects TRBV28 to TRBJ1-4, with a tentative D call TRBD1 (6 bases). The CDR3 loop is CASSTTAQGTNEKLFF. DNA of the CDR3: TGTGCCAGCAGCACTACGGCACAGGGAACTAATGAAAAACTGTTTTTT.